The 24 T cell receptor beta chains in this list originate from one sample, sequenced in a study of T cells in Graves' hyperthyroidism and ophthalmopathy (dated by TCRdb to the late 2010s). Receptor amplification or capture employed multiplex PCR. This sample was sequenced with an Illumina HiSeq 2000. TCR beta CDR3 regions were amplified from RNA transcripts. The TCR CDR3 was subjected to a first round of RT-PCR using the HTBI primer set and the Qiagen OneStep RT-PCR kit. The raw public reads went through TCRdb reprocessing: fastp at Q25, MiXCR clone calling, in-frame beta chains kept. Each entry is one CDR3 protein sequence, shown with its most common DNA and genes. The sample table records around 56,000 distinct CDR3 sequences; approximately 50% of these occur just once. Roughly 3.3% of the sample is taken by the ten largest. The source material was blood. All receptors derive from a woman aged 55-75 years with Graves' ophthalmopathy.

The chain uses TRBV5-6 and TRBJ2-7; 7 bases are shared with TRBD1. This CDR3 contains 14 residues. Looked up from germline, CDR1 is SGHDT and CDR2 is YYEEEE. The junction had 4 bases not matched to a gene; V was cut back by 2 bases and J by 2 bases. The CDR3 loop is CASSFTGAPYEQYF. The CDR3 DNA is TGTGCCAGCAGCTTCACAGGGGCTCCCTACGAGCAGTACTTC.

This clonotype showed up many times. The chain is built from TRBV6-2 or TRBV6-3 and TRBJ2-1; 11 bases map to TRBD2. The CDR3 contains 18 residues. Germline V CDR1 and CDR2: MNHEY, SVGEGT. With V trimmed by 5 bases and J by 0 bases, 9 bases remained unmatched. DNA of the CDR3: TGTGCCAGCAGTGGTACTCCGGGACTAGCGGACTCCTACAATGAGCAGTTCTTC. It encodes CASSGTPGLADSYNEQFF.

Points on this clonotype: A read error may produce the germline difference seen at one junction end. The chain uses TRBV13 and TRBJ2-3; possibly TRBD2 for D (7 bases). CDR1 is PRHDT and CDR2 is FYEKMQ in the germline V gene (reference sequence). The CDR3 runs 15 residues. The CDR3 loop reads CASSLVGGPEGTQYF. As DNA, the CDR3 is TGCGCCAGCAGCTTAGTGGGGGGGCCAGAGGGTACGCAGTATTTT. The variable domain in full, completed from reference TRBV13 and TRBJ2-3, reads AAGVIQSPRHLIKEKRETATLKCYPIPRHDTVYWYQQGPGQDPQFLISFYEKMQSDKGSIPDRFSAQQFSDYHSELNMSSLELGDSALYFCASSLVGGPEGTQYFGPGTRLTVL.

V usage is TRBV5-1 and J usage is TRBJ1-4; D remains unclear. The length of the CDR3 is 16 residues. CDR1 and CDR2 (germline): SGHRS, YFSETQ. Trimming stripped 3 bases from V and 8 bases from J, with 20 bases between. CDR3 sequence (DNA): TGCGCCAGCAGCTCCGCTTTAGCGGGAGGGAACGAAAAACTGTTTTTT. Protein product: CASSSALAGGNEKLFF. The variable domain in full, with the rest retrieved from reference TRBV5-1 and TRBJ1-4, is KAGVTQTPRYLIKTRGQQVTLSCSPISGHRSVSWYQQTPGQGLQFLFEYFSETQRNKGNFPGRFSGRQFSNSRSEMNVSTLELGDSALYLCASSSALAGGNEKLFFGSGTQLSVL.

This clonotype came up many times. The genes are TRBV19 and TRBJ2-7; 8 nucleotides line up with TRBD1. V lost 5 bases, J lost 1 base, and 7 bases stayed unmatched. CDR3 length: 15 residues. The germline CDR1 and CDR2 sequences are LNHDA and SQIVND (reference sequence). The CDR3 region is CASSPGGVPSYEQYF. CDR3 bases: TGTGCCAGTAGTCCAGGGGGCGTTCCTTCCTACGAGCAGTACTTC.

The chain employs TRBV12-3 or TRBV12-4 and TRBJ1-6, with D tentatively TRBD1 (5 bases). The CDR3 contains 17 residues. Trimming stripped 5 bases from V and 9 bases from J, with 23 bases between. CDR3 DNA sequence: TGTGCCAGCAGTCCTCAGGGCGGCCTAAGCCAAAGTTCACCCCTCCACTTT. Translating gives CASSPQGGLSQSSPLHF.

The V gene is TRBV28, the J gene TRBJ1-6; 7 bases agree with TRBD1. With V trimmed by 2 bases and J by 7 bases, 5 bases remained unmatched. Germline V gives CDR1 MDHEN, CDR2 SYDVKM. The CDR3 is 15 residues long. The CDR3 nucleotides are TGTGCCAGCAGTTTAGGGACAGTAACCAATTCACCCCTCCACTTT. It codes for CASSLGTVTNSPLHF.

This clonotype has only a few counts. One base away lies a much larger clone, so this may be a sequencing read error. In nucleotides, the CDR3 is TGTGCCAGCAAGCGGGGGATCCAAGAGACCCAGTACTTC. Amino acid sequence: CASKRGIQETQYF. The chain carries TRBV7-9 and TRBJ2-5; TRBD2 matches 8 bases. CDR1 and CDR2 from the germline V gene are SEHNR and FQNEAQ (reference sequence). V dropped 7 bases and J dropped 1; count of bases not matched to a gene: 2. The CDR3 totals 13 residues.

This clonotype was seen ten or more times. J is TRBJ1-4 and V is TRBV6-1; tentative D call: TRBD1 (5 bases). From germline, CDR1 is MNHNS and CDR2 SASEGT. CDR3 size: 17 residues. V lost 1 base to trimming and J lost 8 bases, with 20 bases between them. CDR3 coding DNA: TGTGCCAGCAGTGAAGAAAGGGCTGGGGTTTCAGGGGAAAAACTGTTTTTT. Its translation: CASSEERAGVSGEKLFF.

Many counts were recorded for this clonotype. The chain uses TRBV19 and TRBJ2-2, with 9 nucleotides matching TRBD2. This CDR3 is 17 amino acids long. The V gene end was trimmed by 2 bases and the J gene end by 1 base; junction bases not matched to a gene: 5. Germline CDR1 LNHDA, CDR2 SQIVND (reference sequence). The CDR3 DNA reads TGTGCCAGTAGTATACGATCGCGGGGGGGGAACACCGGGGAGCTGTTTTTT. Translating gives CASSIRSRGGNTGELFF.

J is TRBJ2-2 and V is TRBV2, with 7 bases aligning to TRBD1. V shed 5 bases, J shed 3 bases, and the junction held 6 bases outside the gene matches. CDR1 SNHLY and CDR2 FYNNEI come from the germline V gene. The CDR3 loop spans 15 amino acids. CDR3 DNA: TGTGCCAGCAGTAGACAGGGTCCGGACACCGGGGAGCTGTTTTTT. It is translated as CASSRQGPDTGELFF.

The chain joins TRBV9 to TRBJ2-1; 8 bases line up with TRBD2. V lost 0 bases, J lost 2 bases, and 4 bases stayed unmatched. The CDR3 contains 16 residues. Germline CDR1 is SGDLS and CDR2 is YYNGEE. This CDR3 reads CASSVGAGAAYNEQFF. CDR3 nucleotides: TGTGCCAGCAGCGTAGGAGCGGGAGCTGCCTACAATGAGCAGTTCTTC.

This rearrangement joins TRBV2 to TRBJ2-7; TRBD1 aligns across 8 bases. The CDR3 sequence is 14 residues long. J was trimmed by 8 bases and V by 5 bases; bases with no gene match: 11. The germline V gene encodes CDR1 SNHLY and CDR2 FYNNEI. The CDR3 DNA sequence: TGTGCCAGCAGTCAGGACAGGGCCCCAAATAAGCAGTACTTC. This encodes CASSQDRAPNKQYF. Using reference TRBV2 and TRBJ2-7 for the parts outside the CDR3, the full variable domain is EPEVTQTPSHQVTQMGQEVILRCVPISNHLYFYWYRQILGQKVEFLVSFYNNEISEKSEIFDDQFSVERPDGSNFTLKIRSTKLEDSAMYFCASSQDRAPNKQYFGPGTRLTVT.

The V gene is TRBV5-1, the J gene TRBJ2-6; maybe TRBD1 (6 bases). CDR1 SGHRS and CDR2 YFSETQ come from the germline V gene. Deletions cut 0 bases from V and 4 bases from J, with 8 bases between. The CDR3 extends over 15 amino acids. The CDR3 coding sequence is TGCGCCAGCAGCTTGGAAGGACAGGGGGCCAACGTCCTGACTTTC. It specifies CASSLEGQGANVLTF.

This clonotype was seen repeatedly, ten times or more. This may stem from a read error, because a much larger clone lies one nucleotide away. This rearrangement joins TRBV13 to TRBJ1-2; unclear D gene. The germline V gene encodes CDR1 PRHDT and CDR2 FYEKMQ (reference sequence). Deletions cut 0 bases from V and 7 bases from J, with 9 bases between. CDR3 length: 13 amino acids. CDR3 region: CASSLGADAGYTF. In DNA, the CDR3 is TGTGCCAGCAGCTTAGGCGCGGACGCTGGCTACACCTTC.

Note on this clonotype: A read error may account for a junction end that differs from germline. The CDR3, as DNA: TGTGCCGGCAGAACCGGGACAGGCGACTACGAGCAGTACTTC. This codes for CAGRTGTGDYEQYF. The J gene is TRBJ2-7, the V gene TRBV27, with TRBD1 identical over 8 bases. The CDR3 is made up of 14 amino acids. CDR1 and CDR2 (germline): MNHEY, SMNVEV (reference sequence).

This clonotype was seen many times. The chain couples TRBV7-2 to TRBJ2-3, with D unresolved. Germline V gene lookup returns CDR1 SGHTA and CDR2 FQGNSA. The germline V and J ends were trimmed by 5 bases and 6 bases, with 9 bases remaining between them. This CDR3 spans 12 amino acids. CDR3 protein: CASSLLSDTQYF. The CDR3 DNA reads TGTGCCAGCAGCCTCCTCTCCGATACGCAGTATTTT. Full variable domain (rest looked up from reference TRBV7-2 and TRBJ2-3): GAGVSQSPSNKVTEKGKDVELRCDPISGHTALYWYRQSLGQGLEFLIYFQGNSAPDKSGLPSDRFSAERTGGSVSTLTIQRTQQEDSAVYLCASSLLSDTQYFGPGTRLTVL.

The CDR3 region has the DNA TGTGCCACCAGCCACTGGGATACGCAGTATTTT. Protein product: CATSHWDTQYF. V and J are TRBV15 and TRBJ2-3; D uncertain. CDR3 length: 11 amino acids. Per germline, CDR1 LNHNV and CDR2 YYDKDF (reference sequence). Trimming stripped 5 bases from V and 6 bases from J, with 6 bases between.

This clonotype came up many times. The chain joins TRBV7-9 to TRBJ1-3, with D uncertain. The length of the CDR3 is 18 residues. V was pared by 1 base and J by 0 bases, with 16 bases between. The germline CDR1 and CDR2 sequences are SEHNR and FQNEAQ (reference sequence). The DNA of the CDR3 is TGTGCCAGCAGCTTAGTAAATATACTTACAAGCTCTGGAAACACCATATATTTT. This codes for CASSLVNILTSSGNTIYF.

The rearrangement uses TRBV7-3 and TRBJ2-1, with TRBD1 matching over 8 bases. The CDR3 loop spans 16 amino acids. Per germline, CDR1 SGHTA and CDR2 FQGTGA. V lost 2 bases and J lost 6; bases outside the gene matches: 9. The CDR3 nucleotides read TGTGCCAGCAGCTTAGCCTTTGGACAGGGATGCAATGAGCAGTTCTTC. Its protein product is CASSLAFGQGCNEQFF. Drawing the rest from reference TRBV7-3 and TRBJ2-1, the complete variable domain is GAGVSQTPSNKVTEKGKYVELRCDPISGHTALYWYRQSLGQGPEFLIYFQGTGAADDSGLPNDRFFAVRPEGSVSTLKIQRTERGDSAVYLCASSLAFGQGCNEQFFGPGTRLTVL.

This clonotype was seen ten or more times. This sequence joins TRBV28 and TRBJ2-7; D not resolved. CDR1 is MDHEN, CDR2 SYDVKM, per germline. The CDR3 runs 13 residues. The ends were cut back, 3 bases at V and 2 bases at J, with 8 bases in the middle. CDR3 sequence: CASSLGRAYEQYF. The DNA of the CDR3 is TGTGCCAGCAGTTTGGGTAGGGCCTACGAGCAGTACTTC.

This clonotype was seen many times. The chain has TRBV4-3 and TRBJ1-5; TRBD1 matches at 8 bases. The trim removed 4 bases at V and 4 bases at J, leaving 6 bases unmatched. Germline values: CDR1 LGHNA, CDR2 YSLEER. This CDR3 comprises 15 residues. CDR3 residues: CASSPQRQGNQPQHF. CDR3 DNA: TGCGCCAGCAGCCCCCAAAGACAGGGGAATCAGCCCCAGCATTTT.

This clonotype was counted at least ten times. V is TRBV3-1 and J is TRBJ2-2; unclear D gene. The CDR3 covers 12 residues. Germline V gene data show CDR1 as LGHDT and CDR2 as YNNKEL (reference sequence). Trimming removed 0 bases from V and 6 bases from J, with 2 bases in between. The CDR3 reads CASSQDPGELFF. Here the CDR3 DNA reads TGTGCCAGCAGCCAAGACCCCGGGGAGCTGTTTTTT.

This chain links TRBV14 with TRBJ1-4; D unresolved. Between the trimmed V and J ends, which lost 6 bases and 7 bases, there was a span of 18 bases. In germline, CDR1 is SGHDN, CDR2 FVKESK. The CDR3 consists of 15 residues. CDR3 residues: CASSAQFARGEKLFF. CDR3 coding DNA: TGTGCCAGCAGTGCCCAGTTTGCCCGGGGTGAAAAACTGTTTTTT.